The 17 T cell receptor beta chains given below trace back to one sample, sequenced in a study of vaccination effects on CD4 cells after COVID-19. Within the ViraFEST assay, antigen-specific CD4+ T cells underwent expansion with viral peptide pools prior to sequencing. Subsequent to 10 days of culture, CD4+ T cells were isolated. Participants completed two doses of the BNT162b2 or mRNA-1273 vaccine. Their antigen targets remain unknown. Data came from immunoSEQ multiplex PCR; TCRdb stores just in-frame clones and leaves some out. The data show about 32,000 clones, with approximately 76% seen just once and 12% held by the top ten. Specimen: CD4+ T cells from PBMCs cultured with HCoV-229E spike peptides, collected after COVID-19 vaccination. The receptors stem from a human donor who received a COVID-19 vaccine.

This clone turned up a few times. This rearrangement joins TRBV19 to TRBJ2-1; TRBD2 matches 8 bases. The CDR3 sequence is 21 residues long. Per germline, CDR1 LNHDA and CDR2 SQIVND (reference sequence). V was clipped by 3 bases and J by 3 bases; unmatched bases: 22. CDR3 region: CASSIGQTVSGNTRNYNEQFF. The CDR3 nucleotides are TGTGCCAGTAGTATCGGACAGACGGTTAGCGGGAATACTCGCAACTACAATGAGCAGTTCTTC.

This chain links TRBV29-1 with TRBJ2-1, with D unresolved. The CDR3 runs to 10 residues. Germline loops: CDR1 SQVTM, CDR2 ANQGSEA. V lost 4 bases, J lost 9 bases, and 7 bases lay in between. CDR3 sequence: CSVVNREQFF. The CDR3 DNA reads TGCAGCGTTGTGAATCGTGAGCAGTTCTTC.

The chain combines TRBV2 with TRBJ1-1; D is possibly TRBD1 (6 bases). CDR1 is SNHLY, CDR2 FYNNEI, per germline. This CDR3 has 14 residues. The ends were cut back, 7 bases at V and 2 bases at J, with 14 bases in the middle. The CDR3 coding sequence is TGTGCCAGCACGGTCAAGGGGGATAACACTGAAGCTTTCTTT. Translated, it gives CASTVKGDNTEAFF.

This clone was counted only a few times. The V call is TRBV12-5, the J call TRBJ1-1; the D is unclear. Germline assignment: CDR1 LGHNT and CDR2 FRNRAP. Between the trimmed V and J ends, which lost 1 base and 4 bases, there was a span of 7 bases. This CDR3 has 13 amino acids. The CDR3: CASGLEVPTEAFF. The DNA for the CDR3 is TGTGCTAGTGGTTTGGAAGTGCCCACTGAAGCTTTCTTT.

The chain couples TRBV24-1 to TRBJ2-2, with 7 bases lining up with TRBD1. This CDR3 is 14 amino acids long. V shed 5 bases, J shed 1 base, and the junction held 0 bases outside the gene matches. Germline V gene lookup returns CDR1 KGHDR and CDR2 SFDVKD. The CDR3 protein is CATSGTGNTGELFF. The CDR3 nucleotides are TGTGCCACCAGTGGGACAGGGAACACCGGGGAGCTGTTTTTT.

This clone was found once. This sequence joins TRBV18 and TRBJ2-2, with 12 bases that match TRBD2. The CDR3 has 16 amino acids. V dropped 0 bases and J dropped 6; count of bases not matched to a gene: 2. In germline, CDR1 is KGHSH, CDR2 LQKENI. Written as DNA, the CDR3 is TGTGCCAGCTCACCACCAGCTAGCGGGAGGGCCGGGGAGCTGTTTTTT. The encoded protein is CASSPPASGRAGELFF.

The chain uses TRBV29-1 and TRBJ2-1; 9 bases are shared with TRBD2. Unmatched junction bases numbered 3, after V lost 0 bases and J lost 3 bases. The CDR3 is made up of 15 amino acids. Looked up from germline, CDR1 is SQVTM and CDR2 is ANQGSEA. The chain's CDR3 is CSVEDRLADYNEQFF. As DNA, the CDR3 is TGCAGCGTTGAAGACAGACTAGCGGACTACAATGAGCAGTTCTTC.

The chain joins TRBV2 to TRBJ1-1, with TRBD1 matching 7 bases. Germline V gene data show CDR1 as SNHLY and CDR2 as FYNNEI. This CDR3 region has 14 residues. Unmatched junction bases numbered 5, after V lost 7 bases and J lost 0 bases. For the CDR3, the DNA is TGTGCCAGCATGGACAGGACTATGAACACTGAAGCTTTCTTT. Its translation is CASMDRTMNTEAFF.

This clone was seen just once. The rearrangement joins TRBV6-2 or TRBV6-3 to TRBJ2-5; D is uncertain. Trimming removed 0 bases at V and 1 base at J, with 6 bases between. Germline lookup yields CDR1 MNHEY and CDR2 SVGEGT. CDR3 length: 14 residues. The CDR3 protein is CASSYSGSQETQYF. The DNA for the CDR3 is TGTGCCAGCAGTTACTCGGGCAGCCAAGAGACCCAGTACTTC.

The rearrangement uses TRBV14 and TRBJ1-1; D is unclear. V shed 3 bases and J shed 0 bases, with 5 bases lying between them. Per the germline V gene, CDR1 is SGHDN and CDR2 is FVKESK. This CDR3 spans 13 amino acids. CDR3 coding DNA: TGTGCCAGCAGCCACGGTTTGAACACTGAAGCTTTCTTT. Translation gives CASSHGLNTEAFF.

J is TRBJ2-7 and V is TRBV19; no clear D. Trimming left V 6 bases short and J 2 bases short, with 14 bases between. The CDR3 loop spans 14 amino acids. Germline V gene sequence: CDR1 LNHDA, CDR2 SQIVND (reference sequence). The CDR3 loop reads CASRGRLYTYEQYF. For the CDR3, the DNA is TGTGCCAGTAGGGGCAGATTATACACCTACGAGCAGTACTTC.

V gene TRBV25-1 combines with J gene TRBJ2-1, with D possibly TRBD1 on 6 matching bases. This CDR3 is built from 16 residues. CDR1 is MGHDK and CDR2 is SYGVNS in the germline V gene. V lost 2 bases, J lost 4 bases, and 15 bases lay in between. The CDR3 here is CASSEAHRVRYNEQFF. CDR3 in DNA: TGTGCCAGCAGTGAAGCCCACAGGGTTCGGTACAATGAGCAGTTCTTC.

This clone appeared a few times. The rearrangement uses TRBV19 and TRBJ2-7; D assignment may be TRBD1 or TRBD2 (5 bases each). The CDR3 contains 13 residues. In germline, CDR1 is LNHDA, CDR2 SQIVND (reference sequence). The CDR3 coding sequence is TGTGCAACCCGAGGGGAGTTAAGCTACGAGCAGTACTTC. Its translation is CATRGELSYEQYF.

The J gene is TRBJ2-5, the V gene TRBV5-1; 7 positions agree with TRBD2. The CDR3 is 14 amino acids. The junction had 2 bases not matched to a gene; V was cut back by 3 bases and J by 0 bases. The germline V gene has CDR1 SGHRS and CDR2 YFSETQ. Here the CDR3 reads CASSSRGYQETQYF. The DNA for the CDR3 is TGCGCCAGCAGCTCGCGGGGGTACCAAGAGACCCAGTACTTC.

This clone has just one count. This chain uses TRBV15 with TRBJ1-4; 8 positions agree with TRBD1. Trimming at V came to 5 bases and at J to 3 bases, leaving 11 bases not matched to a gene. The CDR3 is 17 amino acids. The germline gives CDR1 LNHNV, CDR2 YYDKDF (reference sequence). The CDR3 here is CATSPRGRRGSNEKLFF. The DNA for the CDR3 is TGTGCCACCAGCCCCAGGGGGCGTAGGGGGTCTAATGAAAAACTGTTTTTT. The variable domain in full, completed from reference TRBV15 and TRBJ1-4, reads DAMVIQNPRYQVTQFGKPVTLSCSQTLNHNVMYWYQQKSSQAPKLLFHYYDKDFNNEADTPDNFQSRRPNTSFCFLDIRSPGLGDTAMYLCATSPRGRRGSNEKLFFGSGTQLSVL.

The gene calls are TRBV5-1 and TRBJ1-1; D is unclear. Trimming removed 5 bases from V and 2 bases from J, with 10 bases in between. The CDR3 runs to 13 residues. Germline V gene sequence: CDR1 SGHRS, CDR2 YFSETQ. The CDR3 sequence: CASRSTSNTEAFF. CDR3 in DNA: TGCGCCAGCAGATCGACAAGTAACACTGAAGCTTTCTTT.

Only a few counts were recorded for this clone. CDR3 sequence (DNA): TGTGCCAGTAGTCACAGGGGCGCGAACTATGGCTACACCTTC. This translates into CASSHRGANYGYTF. The gene calls are TRBV19 and TRBJ1-2, with TRBD1 identical over 7 bases. V lost 5 bases and J lost 2; bases outside the gene matches: 5. The V gene's germline CDR1 is LNHDA and CDR2 SQIVND (reference sequence). This CDR3 contains 14 residues.